What follows are 2 T cell receptor beta chains derived from one specimen sequenced in a study of vaccination effects on CD4 cells after COVID-19 (dated by TCRdb to between 2021 and 2023). The method behind the library was the immunoSEQ multiplex PCR assay. This immuneACCESS table, as held by TCRdb, lists in-frame sequences with V and J called but not all clones. Of the missing ones, under half trace to an unresolved V gene in checked studies; the others have no known cause. Across this sample there are about 44,000 clones, with about 80% seen only once. The ten largest clones represent 3% to 4% of the sample. Antigens for these TCRs are unknown. After 10 days of culture, CD4+ T cells were isolated with the EasySep CD4+ T cell isolation kit. Convalescent patients had PCR-confirmed SARS-CoV-2 infection between March and December 2020, before Alpha, Beta and Delta variants emerged in the United States. Each participant received two doses of an mRNA SARS-CoV-2 vaccine, either BNT162b2 or mRNA-1273.

The sequencing used CD4+ T cells from PBMCs cultured without peptide, collected after COVID-19 vaccination. These receptors all come from a human donor who had a prior SARS-CoV-2 infection.

CDR3 loop: CASSQFLGWGTDTQYF. In DNA form, the CDR3 reads TGTGCCAGCAGCCAATTTTTGGGCTGGGGCACAGATACGCAGTATTTT. This rearrangement joins TRBV9 to TRBJ2-3, with D unresolved. Germline CDR1 and CDR2: SGDLS and YYNGEE. The CDR3 runs to 16 residues. Deletions cut 4 bases from V and 1 base from J, with 16 bases between.

As for this clone: The junction and the germline gene differ at one end; a read error may be behind it. The rearrangement links TRBV10-3 to TRBJ2-7; 7 bases fit TRBD1. Germline CDR1 ENHRY, CDR2 SYGVKD. The CDR3 has 13 amino acids. For the CDR3, the DNA is TGTGCCATCATCGGACAGGCAGTCCAAGCGCCGAACTTC. The encoded protein is CAIIGQAVQAPNF.